These 5 T cell receptor beta chains originate from one sample sequenced in a study of memory CD4+ T cells and cytomegalovirus serostatus. Data came from immunoSEQ multiplex PCR; TCRdb stores just in-frame clones and leaves some out. In the table there are tens of thousands of clones, 82% of which are singletons. Single viable CD3+CD4+CD8-CD45RO+ cells were sorted as the memory CD4+ T cells. Sequenced: memory CD4+ T cells from blood. The receptors stem from an adult in good health and CMV-seronegative. Some clones in this sample may be carry-over from other donors' samples.

V and J are TRBV5-1 and TRBJ2-2, with TRBD2 matching over 7 bases. J gave up 2 bases and V 2 bases, and 3 bases lay outside the gene matches. Germline CDR1 and CDR2: SGHRS and YFSETQ. The CDR3 spans 15 residues. CDR3 region: CASSLLAGNTGELFF. The CDR3, as DNA: TGCGCCAGCAGCTTATTAGCGGGTAACACCGGGGAGCTGTTTTTT.

The rearrangement joins TRBV6-5 to TRBJ2-7; D is uncertain. The CDR3 runs 15 residues. Germline V gives CDR1 MNHEY, CDR2 SVGAGI. V dropped 4 bases and J dropped 0 bases, with 13 bases sitting between them. This CDR3 is CASSSPTTSSYEQYF. The CDR3 coding sequence is TGTGCCAGCAGTTCCCCCACTACAAGCTCCTACGAGCAGTACTTC.

The rearrangement links TRBV7-2 to TRBJ2-3, with D unresolved. Trimming left V 2 bases short and J 5 bases short, with 8 bases between. From germline, CDR1 is SGHTA and CDR2 FQGNSA. The CDR3 contains 13 residues. The CDR3 coding sequence is TGTGCCAGCAGCTTAACAGTGGGAGATACGCAGTATTTT. Translation gives CASSLTVGDTQYF.

The V gene is TRBV4-1, the J gene TRBJ2-6, with 7 nucleotides matching TRBD1. Germline trimming cut 0 bases from V and 2 bases from J; bases unmatched to any gene: 7. Germline CDR1 reads MGHRA; CDR2 reads YSYEKL. This CDR3 comprises 18 residues. The CDR3 DNA sequence: TGCGCCAGCAGCCAAGATCCAATAGGGGGCGCTGGGGCCAACGTCCTGACTTTC. Its protein product is CASSQDPIGGAGANVLTF.

The chain links TRBV18 to TRBJ1-1; tentative D call: TRBD1 (5 bases). V lost 4 bases to trimming and J lost 0 bases, with 12 bases between them. Germline-derived CDR1 and CDR2 are KGHSH and LQKENI. There are 15 residues in the CDR3. The CDR3 bases are TGTGCCAGCTCACAGGGAAGGGGAATGAACACTGAAGCTTTCTTT. It is translated as CASSQGRGMNTEAFF.